The entry below describes one TCR beta chain. TCRdb keeps only in-frame clones here, not all; method: immunoSEQ multiplex PCR. The table has around 170,000 clones, less than 85% seen once. The V gene's germline CDR1 is SGHTA and CDR2 FQGNSA. This CDR3 has 16 amino acids. The V end lost 2 bases, the J end lost 2 bases, and 15 bases lay between the germline ends. This sample is drawn from a study of blood T cell repertoires in COVID-19. Across the whole study: Specimens from acute and convalescent COVID-19 originated in the United States, Italy and Spain. T cells, B-cell-depleted T cells, or PBMCs supplied cDNA or gDNA.

The sample taken for sequencing was peripheral blood. V is TRBV7-2 and J is TRBJ2-5; a possible D gene is TRBD2 (6 bases). This TCR derives from a woman aged 80 or over with acute or convalescent COVID-19. The CDR3 sequence: CASSLYRTSFQETQYF. CDR3 bases: TGTGCCAGCAGCTTATACAGAACTAGCTTTCAAGAGACCCAGTACTTC.